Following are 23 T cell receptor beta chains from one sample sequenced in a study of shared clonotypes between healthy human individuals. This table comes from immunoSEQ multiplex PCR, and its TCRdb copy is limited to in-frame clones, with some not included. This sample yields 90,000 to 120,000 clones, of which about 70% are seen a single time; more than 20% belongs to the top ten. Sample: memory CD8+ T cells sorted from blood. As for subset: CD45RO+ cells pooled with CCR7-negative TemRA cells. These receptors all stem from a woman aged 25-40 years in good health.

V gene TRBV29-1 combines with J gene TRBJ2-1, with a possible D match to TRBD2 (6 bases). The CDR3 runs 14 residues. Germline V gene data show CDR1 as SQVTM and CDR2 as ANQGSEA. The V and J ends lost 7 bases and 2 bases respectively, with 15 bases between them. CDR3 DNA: TGCAGCGCCGATGCTAGCGTGGCCTACAATGAGCAGTTCTTC. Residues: CSADASVAYNEQFF.

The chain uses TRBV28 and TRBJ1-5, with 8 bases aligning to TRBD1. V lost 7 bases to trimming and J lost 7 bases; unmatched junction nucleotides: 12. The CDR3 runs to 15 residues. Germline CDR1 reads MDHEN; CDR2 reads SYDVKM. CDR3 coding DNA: TGTGCCAGCAAACAGGGGGGAGAGGTTAGCCAGCCCCAGCATTTT. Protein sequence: CASKQGGEVSQPQHF.

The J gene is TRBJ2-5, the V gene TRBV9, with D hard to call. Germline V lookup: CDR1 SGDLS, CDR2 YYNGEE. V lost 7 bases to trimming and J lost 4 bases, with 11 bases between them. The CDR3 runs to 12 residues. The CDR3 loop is CASADVGETQYF. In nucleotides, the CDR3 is TGTGCCAGCGCGGACGTTGGAGAGACCCAGTACTTC.

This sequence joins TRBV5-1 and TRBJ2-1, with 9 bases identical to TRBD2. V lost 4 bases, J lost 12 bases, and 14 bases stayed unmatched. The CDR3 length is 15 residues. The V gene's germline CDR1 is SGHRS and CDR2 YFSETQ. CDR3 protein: CASSPDLREGRRQFF. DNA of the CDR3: TGCGCCAGCAGCCCCGACTTGCGGGAGGGCCGCAGGCAGTTCTTC. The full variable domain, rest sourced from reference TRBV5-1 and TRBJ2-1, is KAGVTQTPRYLIKTRGQQVTLSCSPISGHRSVSWYQQTPGQGLQFLFEYFSETQRNKGNFPGRFSGRQFSNSRSEMNVSTLELGDSALYLCASSPDLREGRRQFFGPGTRLTVL.

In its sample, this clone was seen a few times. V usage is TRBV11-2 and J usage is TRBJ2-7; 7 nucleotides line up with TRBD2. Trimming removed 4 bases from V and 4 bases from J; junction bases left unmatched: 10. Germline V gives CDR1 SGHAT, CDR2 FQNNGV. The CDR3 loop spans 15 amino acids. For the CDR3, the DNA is TGTGCCAGCAGCTGGACCAGCGGGACGGGTTACGAGCAGTACTTC. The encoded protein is CASSWTSGTGYEQYF.

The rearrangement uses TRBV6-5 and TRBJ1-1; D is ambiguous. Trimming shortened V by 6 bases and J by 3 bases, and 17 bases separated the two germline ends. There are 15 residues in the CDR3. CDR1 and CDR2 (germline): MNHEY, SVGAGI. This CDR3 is CASRDERAYDTEAFF. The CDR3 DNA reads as TGTGCCAGCAGAGACGAAAGGGCTTATGACACTGAAGCTTTCTTT.

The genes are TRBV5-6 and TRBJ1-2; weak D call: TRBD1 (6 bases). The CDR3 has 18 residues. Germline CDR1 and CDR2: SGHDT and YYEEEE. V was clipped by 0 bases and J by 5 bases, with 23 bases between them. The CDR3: CASSLVGGSPGPTYGYTF. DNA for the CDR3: TGTGCCAGCAGCTTGGTGGGGGGCTCACCGGGACCGACGTATGGCTACACCTTC.

CDR3 region: CASSTGSALYNEQFF. In nucleotides, the CDR3 is TGTGCCAGTTCTACGGGATCCGCATTATACAATGAGCAGTTCTTC. The rearrangement links TRBV6-5 to TRBJ2-1; possible D gene TRBD2, 5 bases. The CDR3 has 15 amino acids. The V gene lost 9 bases and the J gene lost 4 bases, with 19 bases spanning the gap. Germline loops: CDR1 MNHEY, CDR2 SVGAGI.

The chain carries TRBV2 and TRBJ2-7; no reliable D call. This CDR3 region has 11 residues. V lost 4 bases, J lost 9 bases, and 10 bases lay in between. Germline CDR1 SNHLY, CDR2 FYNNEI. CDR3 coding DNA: TGTGCCAGCAGTGTTACAAGTTGGCAGTACTTC. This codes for CASSVTSWQYF.

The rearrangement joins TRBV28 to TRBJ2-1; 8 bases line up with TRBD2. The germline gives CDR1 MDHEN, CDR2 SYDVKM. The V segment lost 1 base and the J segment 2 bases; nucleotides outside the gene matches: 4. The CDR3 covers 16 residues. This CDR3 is CASSLLLAAAYNEQFF. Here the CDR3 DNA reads TGTGCCAGCAGTTTATTACTAGCGGCCGCCTACAATGAGCAGTTCTTC.

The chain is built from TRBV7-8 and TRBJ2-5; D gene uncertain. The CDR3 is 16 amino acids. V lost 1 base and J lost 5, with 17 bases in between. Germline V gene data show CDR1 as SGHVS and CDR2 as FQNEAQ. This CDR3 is CASSLEGLGKGETQYF. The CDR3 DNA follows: TGTGCCAGCAGCTTAGAAGGGTTGGGTAAAGGGGAGACCCAGTACTTC.

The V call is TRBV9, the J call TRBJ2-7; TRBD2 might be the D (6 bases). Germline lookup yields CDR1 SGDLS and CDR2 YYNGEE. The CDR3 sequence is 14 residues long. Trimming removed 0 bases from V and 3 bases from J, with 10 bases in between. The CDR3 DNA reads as TGTGCCAGCAGCGTAGAGGCGGGGATCTACGAGCAGTACTTC. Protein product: CASSVEAGIYEQYF.

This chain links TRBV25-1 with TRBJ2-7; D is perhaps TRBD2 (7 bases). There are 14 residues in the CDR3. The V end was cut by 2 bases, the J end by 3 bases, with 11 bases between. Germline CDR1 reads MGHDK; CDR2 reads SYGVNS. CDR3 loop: CASSEEGDYYEQYF. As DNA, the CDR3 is TGTGCCAGCAGTGAAGAGGGGGACTACTACGAGCAGTACTTC.

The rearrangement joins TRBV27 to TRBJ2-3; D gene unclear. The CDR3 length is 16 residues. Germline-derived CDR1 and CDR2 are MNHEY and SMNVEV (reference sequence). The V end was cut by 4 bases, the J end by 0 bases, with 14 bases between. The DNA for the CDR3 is TGTGCCAGCAGTTCACCGTTTTACGCTAGCACAGATACGCAGTATTTT. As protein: CASSSPFYASTDTQYF.

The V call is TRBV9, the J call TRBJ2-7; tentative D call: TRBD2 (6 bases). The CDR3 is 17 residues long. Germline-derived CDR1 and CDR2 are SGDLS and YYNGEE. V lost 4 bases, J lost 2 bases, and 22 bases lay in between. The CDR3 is CASSSDTGGYGAYEQYF. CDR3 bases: TGTGCCAGCAGCTCCGACACCGGGGGATACGGGGCCTACGAGCAGTACTTC.

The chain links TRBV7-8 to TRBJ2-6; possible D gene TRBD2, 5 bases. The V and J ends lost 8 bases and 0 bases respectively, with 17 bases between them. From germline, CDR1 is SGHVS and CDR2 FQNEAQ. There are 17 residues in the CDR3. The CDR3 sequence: CASFNLGDFSGANVLTF. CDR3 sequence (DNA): TGTGCCAGCTTTAATCTCGGGGATTTCTCTGGGGCCAACGTCCTGACTTTC. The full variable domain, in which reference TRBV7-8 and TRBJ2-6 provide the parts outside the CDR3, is GAGVSQSPRYKVAKRGQDVALRCDPISGHVSLFWYQQALGQGPEFLTYFQNEAQLDKSGLPSDRFFAERPEGSVSTLKIQRTQQEDSAVYLCASFNLGDFSGANVLTFGAGSRLTVL.

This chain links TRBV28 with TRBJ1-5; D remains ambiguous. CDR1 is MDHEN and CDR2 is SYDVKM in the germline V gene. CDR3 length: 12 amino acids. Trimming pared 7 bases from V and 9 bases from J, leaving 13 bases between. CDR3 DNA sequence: TGTGCCAGCACCTCCCTCCGGGGGCCCCAGCATTTT. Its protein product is CASTSLRGPQHF.

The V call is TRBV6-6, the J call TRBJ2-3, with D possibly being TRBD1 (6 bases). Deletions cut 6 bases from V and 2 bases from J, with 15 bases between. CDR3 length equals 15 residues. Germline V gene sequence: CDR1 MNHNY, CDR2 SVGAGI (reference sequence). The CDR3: CASSKRGGATDTQYF. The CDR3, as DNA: TGTGCCAGCAGCAAGCGAGGGGGAGCCACAGATACGCAGTATTTT.

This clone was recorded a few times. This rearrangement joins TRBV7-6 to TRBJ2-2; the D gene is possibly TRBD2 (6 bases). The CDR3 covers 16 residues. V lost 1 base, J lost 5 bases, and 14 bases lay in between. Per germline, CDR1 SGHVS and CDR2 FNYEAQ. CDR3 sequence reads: CASSLGPTGGTGELFF. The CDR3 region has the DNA TGTGCCAGCAGCTTAGGGCCCACCGGAGGGACCGGGGAGCTGTTTTTT.

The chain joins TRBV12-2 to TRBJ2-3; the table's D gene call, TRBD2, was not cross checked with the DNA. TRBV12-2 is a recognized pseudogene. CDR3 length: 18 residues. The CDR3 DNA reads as TGTGCAAGTCGCTTAGCAAAGCCCGACTCCCTAGGCACAGATACGCAGTATTTT. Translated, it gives CASRLAKPDSLGTDTQYF.

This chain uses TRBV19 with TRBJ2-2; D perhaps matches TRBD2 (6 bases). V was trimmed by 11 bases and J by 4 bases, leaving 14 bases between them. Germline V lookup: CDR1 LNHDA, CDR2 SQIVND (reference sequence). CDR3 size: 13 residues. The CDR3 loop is CAAGGGATGELFF. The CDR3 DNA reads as TGTGCCGCCGGTGGAGGGGCCACCGGGGAGCTGTTTTTT.

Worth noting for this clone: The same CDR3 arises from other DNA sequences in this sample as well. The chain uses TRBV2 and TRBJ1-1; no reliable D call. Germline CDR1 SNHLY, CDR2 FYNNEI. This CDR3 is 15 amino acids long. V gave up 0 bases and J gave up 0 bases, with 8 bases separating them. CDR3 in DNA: TGTGCCAGCAGTGAAGCTGCCGACCTGAACACTGAAGCTTTCTTT. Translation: CASSEAADLNTEAFF. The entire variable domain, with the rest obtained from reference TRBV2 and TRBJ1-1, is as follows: EPEVTQTPSHQVTQMGQEVILRCVPISNHLYFYWYRQILGQKVEFLVSFYNNEISEKSEIFDDQFSVERPDGSNFTLKIRSTKLEDSAMYFCASSEAADLNTEAFFGQGTRLTVV.

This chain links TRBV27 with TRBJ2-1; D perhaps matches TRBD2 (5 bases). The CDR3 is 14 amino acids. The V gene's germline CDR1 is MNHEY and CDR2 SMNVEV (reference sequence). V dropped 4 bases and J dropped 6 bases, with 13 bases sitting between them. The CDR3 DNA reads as TGTGCCAGCAGTTCAGAACTAGTGCCCAATGAGCAGTTCTTC. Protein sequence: CASSSELVPNEQFF.